The 30 T cell receptor beta chains given below trace back to one sample, sequenced in a study of beta chain features in type 1 diabetes. Reverse transcribing all isolated RNA meant expressed TCRB transcripts were sequenced. Sequencing used immunoSEQ multiplex PCR; TCRdb keeps in-frame clones, though not all of them. Of 150,000 or so clones detected, about 10% appear once; the ten largest clones hold roughly 0.69%. Sequences were obtained from central memory CD4+ T cells from blood. The source is a man between 18 and 35 years old in good health.

Only a few counts were recorded for this clone. This chain uses TRBV5-1 with TRBJ2-1, with 9 bases matching TRBD1. The CDR3 is made up of 15 amino acids. Germline V gives CDR1 SGHRS, CDR2 YFSETQ. V shed 0 bases, J shed 2 bases, and the junction held 0 bases outside the gene matches. For the CDR3, the DNA is TGCGCCAGCAGCTTGGGACAGGGGGCCTACAATGAGCAGTTCTTC. Its protein is CASSLGQGAYNEQFF.

The table lists this clone with a few counts. The chain joins TRBV30 to TRBJ1-1; 9 bases fit TRBD1. The CDR3 has 14 amino acids. V lost 3 bases to trimming and J lost 7 bases; unmatched junction nucleotides: 9. The germline V gene encodes CDR1 GTSNPN and CDR2 SVGIG (reference sequence). CDR3 coding DNA: TGTGCCTGGAGCAGGGACAGGGTAAACCATGAAGCTTTCTTT. Encoded protein: CAWSRDRVNHEAFF.

This clone was counted between two and nine times. The chain has TRBV5-4 and TRBJ2-1; TRBD2 matches at 13 bases. V lost 6 bases, J lost 7 bases, and 13 bases stayed unmatched. The CDR3 covers 17 residues. Germline CDR1 reads SGHNT; CDR2 reads YYREEE (reference sequence). CDR3 sequence: CASTLTSGGLNRNEQFF. CDR3 coding DNA: TGTGCCAGCACCCTGACTAGCGGGGGGTTAAATAGGAATGAGCAGTTCTTC.

J is TRBJ1-2 and V is TRBV5-1; TRBD1 is a possible D gene (6 bases). Trimming shortened V by 2 bases and J by 4 bases, and 12 bases separated the two germline ends. Germline V gene data show CDR1 as SGHRS and CDR2 as YFSETQ. The length of the CDR3 is 14 residues. The CDR3 spells CASSLGQLIYGYTF. Written as DNA, the CDR3 is TGCGCCAGCAGCTTAGGACAGCTGATCTATGGCTACACCTTC.

This clone has a count of ten or more. This sequence joins TRBV29-1 and TRBJ2-7; 8 nucleotides agree with TRBD2. V lost 7 bases, J lost 7 bases, and 12 bases stayed unmatched. This CDR3 contains 13 residues. Germline V lookup: CDR1 SQVTM, CDR2 ANQGSEA. The CDR3 here is CSAVDGGAREQYF. The DNA of the CDR3 is TGCAGCGCCGTAGACGGGGGGGCCCGTGAGCAGTACTTC.

The V call is TRBV18, the J call TRBJ2-7; D is undetermined. Trimming cost V 6 bases and J 0 bases, with 12 bases left between them. The CDR3 has 14 amino acids. Germline values: CDR1 KGHSH, CDR2 LQKENI. CDR3 nucleotide sequence: TGTGCCAGCTCTGTTAGCCAATACTCCTACGAGCAGTACTTC. It codes for CASSVSQYSYEQYF. Variable domain in full (rest from reference TRBV18 and TRBJ2-7): NAGVMQNPRHLVRRRGQEARLRCSPMKGHSHVYWYRQLPEEGLKFMVYLQKENIIDESGMPKERFSAEFPKEGPSILRIQQVVRGDSAAYFCASSVSQYSYEQYFGPGTRLTVT.

This chain joins TRBV4-3 and TRBJ2-7; D might be TRBD1 (5 bases). V was trimmed by 4 bases and J by 0 bases, leaving 16 bases between them. CDR1 and CDR2 from the germline V gene are LGHNA and YSLEER. The CDR3 runs 16 residues. CDR3 residues: CASSRESSGFSYEQYF. The CDR3 nucleotides read TGCGCCAGCAGCCGAGAAAGTTCAGGGTTCTCCTACGAGCAGTACTTC.

This clone was observed a few times. The chain couples TRBV7-8 to TRBJ2-5; the match to TRBD1 covers 7 bases. The V segment lost 5 bases and the J segment 5 bases; nucleotides outside the gene matches: 14. CDR3 length: 16 amino acids. The germline CDR1 and CDR2 sequences are SGHVS and FQNEAQ. The CDR3 sequence is CASSKRQGALDETQYF. DNA for the CDR3: TGTGCCAGCAGCAAGCGACAGGGTGCGTTGGATGAGACCCAGTACTTC.

The chain links TRBV7-2 to TRBJ2-7, with D possibly matching TRBD1 (6 bases). The CDR3 length is 15 residues. The germline V gene has CDR1 SGHTA and CDR2 FQGNSA. V was cut by 5 bases and J by 0 bases, with 14 bases left in between. Written as DNA, the CDR3 is TGTGCCAGCAGCGACCGGGACACTCTCTCCTACGAGCAGTACTTC. It encodes CASSDRDTLSYEQYF.

The V and J genes are TRBV21-1 and TRBJ2-2; the D call in the table, TRBD2, was not verified against the DNA. TRBV21-1 is classified as a pseudogene. The CDR3 runs 17 residues. The CDR3 is CASSDTSGGANTGELFF. DNA for the CDR3: TGTGCCAGCAGCGATACTAGCGGGGGGGCGAACACCGGGGAGCTGTTTTTT.

This clone was observed a few times. This chain connects TRBV20-1 to TRBJ1-2; D is possibly TRBD1 (6 bases). V dropped 8 bases and J dropped 2 bases, with 9 bases sitting between them. The CDR3 length is 11 residues. Germline loops: CDR1 DFQATT, CDR2 SNEGSKA (reference sequence). CDR3 DNA: TGCAGTACAGGGTTGAACTATGGCTACACCTTC. The encoded protein is CSTGLNYGYTF.

The V call is TRBV6-1, the J call TRBJ2-1, with a possible D match to TRBD2 (5 bases). The CDR3 length is 12 residues. CDR1 is MNHNS and CDR2 is SASEGT in the germline V gene. Trimming took 8 bases from V and 8 from J, leaving 13 bases between them. Written as DNA, the CDR3 is TGTGCCAGCCTAGCCCCGGGGTATGAGCAGTTCTTC. It encodes CASLAPGYEQFF.

This clone came up many times. This chain connects TRBV9 to TRBJ2-7, with 8 bases identical to TRBD2. The length of the CDR3 is 13 residues. Germline CDR1 and CDR2: SGDLS and YYNGEE. The V segment lost 3 bases and the J segment 2 bases; nucleotides outside the gene matches: 1. The CDR3 loop is CASSARGAYEQYF. In nucleotides, the CDR3 is TGTGCCAGCAGCGCGCGGGGGGCCTACGAGCAGTACTTC.

This clone has a handful of counts. V gene TRBV7-2 combines with J gene TRBJ2-7; D is possibly TRBD2 (6 bases). V lost 1 base, J lost 2 bases, and 9 bases lay in between. This CDR3 is 14 amino acids long. Germline CDR1 reads SGHTA; CDR2 reads FQGNSA. CDR3 protein: CASSLGQRAYEQYF. CDR3 nucleotides: TGTGCCAGCAGCTTAGGGCAGCGGGCCTACGAGCAGTACTTC.

This clone was detected only a few times. V usage is TRBV6-5 and J usage is TRBJ2-7, with 8 bases lining up with TRBD2. The CDR3 length is 14 residues. V lost 7 bases and J lost 1; bases outside the gene matches: 6. The V gene's germline CDR1 is MNHEY and CDR2 SVGAGI. CDR3 in amino acids: CASNPASGSYEQYF. The CDR3, as DNA: TGTGCCAGCAACCCGGCTAGCGGGTCCTACGAGCAGTACTTC.

The rearrangement joins TRBV27 to TRBJ1-4, with TRBD1 identical over 8 bases. V was pared by 7 bases and J by 8 bases, with 12 bases of the junction left unmatched. Per the germline V gene, CDR1 is MNHEY and CDR2 is SMNVEV (reference sequence). The CDR3 runs 15 residues. In nucleotides, the CDR3 is TGTGCCAGCAAGTCCCCCGGGCGGACAGGGGAAAAACTGTTTTTT. It is translated as CASKSPGRTGEKLFF. The full variable domain, with the rest looked up from reference TRBV27 and TRBJ1-4, is EAQVTQNPRYLITVTGKKLTVTCSQNMNHEYMSWYRQDPGLGLRQIYYSMNVEVTDKGDVPEGYKVSRKEKRNFPLILESPSPNQTSLYFCASKSPGRTGEKLFFGSGTQLSVL.

V gene TRBV7-9 combines with J gene TRBJ2-1; D may be TRBD2 (5 bases). Germline-derived CDR1 and CDR2 are SEHNR and FQNEAQ (reference sequence). Deletions cut 3 bases from V and 9 bases from J, with 21 bases between. CDR3 size: 16 residues. The CDR3 protein is CASSFIEGSFSREQFF. The CDR3, as DNA: TGTGCCAGCAGCTTTATCGAGGGTTCCTTCTCACGTGAGCAGTTCTTC.

The chain employs TRBV27 and TRBJ1-2; 10 bases are a match to TRBD1. V gave up 5 bases and J gave up 8 bases; unmatched junction bases: 11. This CDR3 has 15 residues. Germline V gene sequence: CDR1 MNHEY, CDR2 SMNVEV (reference sequence). The CDR3 DNA is TGTGCCAGCAGTCCCACCGGGACAGGGGTGGGGGGCTACACCTTC. This translates into CASSPTGTGVGGYTF.

This clone was detected only a few times. The genes are TRBV6-1 and TRBJ2-5; possible D gene TRBD2, 5 bases. Germline V gene lookup returns CDR1 MNHNS and CDR2 SASEGT. This CDR3 is built from 14 residues. The V gene lost 6 bases and the J gene lost 5 bases, with 16 bases spanning the gap. CDR3 sequence (DNA): TGTGCCAGCAGGTTATCCGATAAGCGGGAGACCCAGTACTTC. This encodes CASRLSDKRETQYF.

This clone was detected only a few times. The rearrangement uses TRBV11-2 and TRBJ2-3; 12 positions match TRBD2. The CDR3 has 19 amino acids. Germline V lookup: CDR1 SGHAT, CDR2 FQNNGV. Trimming at V came to 5 bases and at J to 0 bases, leaving 12 bases not matched to a gene. The CDR3 sequence is CASSLRSGTSGPSTDTQYF. The CDR3 nucleotides are TGTGCCAGCAGCCTGAGGAGCGGGACTAGCGGGCCTAGCACAGATACGCAGTATTTT.

This clone has just a few counts. The V and J genes are TRBV28 and TRBJ2-5; no clear D. The CDR3 extends over 14 amino acids. The V and J ends lost 2 bases and 1 base respectively, with 8 bases between them. Germline V gives CDR1 MDHEN, CDR2 SYDVKM. In nucleotides, the CDR3 is TGTGCCAGCAGTTTAGTCCAGATCCAAGAGACCCAGTACTTC. As protein: CASSLVQIQETQYF.

This rearrangement joins TRBV7-2 to TRBJ1-6; 7 bases are a match to TRBD1. The CDR3 sequence is 15 residues long. Germline CDR1 and CDR2: SGHTA and FQGNSA. Trimming cost V 1 base and J 10 bases; bases outside gene matches: 7. CDR3 coding DNA: TGTGCCAGCAGCTTAGGCGGACAGGTGGGCTCACCCCTCCACTTT. This codes for CASSLGGQVGSPLHF.

The rearrangement uses TRBV5-1 and TRBJ2-1; 9 bases align to TRBD1. CDR3 length equals 15 residues. With V trimmed by 4 bases and J by 4 bases, 6 bases remained unmatched. Germline V CDR1 and CDR2: SGHRS, YFSETQ. The CDR3 DNA reads as TGCGCCAGCAGCCTAGGACAGGGGCTATACAATGAGCAGTTCTTC. Amino acids: CASSLGQGLYNEQFF. Drawing the rest from reference TRBV5-1 and TRBJ2-1, the complete variable domain is KAGVTQTPRYLIKTRGQQVTLSCSPISGHRSVSWYQQTPGQGLQFLFEYFSETQRNKGNFPGRFSGRQFSNSRSEMNVSTLELGDSALYLCASSLGQGLYNEQFFGPGTRLTVL.

The rearrangement links TRBV11-2 to TRBJ1-3; TRBD1 might be the D (5 bases). Trimming removed 5 bases at V and 0 bases at J, with 11 bases between. This CDR3 is built from 15 residues. Germline V CDR1 and CDR2: SGHAT, FQNNGV. CDR3 protein: CASSPTGVSGNTIYF. The CDR3 DNA sequence: TGTGCCAGCAGCCCCACAGGAGTCTCTGGAAACACCATATATTTT.

There are a few counts of this clone. J is TRBJ1-2 and V is TRBV18, with 8 bases aligning to TRBD1. This CDR3 spans 17 amino acids. CDR1 is KGHSH, CDR2 LQKENI, per germline. Trimming cost V 2 bases and J 7 bases; bases outside gene matches: 15. As DNA, the CDR3 is TGTGCCAGCTCACCAACCCAACCGGGACAGGAAGCAAGTGGCTACACCTTC. Translating it yields CASSPTQPGQEASGYTF.

The CDR3 DNA is TGTGCCAGCAGCTTCCCAACAGAATATAGCAATCAGCCCCAGCATTTT. Translation gives CASSFPTEYSNQPQHF. The chain joins TRBV7-2 to TRBJ1-5; D gene ambiguous. The CDR3 has 16 amino acids. Germline CDR1 SGHTA, CDR2 FQGNSA. Trimming removed 3 bases at V and 0 bases at J, with 12 bases between.

The J gene is TRBJ2-1, the V gene TRBV30, with 9 bases aligning to TRBD2. The germline gives CDR1 GTSNPN, CDR2 SVGIG (reference sequence). The V gene end was trimmed by 2 bases and the J gene end by 7 bases; junction bases not matched to a gene: 6. The CDR3 is made up of 14 amino acids. CDR3 amino acids: CAWSRGGGGNEQFF. The CDR3 DNA sequence: TGTGCCTGGAGTCGCGGGGGGGGAGGGAATGAGCAGTTCTTC.

This clone was observed at least ten times. The chain has TRBV19 and TRBJ2-1; D is unresolved. There are 12 residues in the CDR3. V was trimmed by 7 bases and J by 4 bases, leaving 8 bases between them. The germline gives CDR1 LNHDA, CDR2 SQIVND (reference sequence). The CDR3: CASNDGYNEQFF. The CDR3, as DNA: TGTGCCAGTAACGACGGGTACAATGAGCAGTTCTTC.

This clone was counted a few times. The gene calls are TRBV7-2 and TRBJ2-3, with 8 bases fitting TRBD2. The junction had 4 bases not matched to a gene; V was cut back by 1 base and J by 1 base. This CDR3 has 16 amino acids. Germline V gene sequence: CDR1 SGHTA, CDR2 FQGNSA. CDR3 amino acids: CASSLDPAGGTDTQYF. The CDR3 DNA is TGTGCCAGCAGCTTAGATCCAGCGGGGGGCACAGATACGCAGTATTTT.

The table lists this clone with a few counts. This sequence joins TRBV5-4 and TRBJ1-2; D remains unclear. Between the trimmed V and J ends, which lost 0 bases and 3 bases, there was a span of 12 bases. This CDR3 region has 15 residues. Per the germline V gene, CDR1 is SGHNT and CDR2 is YYREEE (reference sequence). CDR3 region: CASSLASGSYYGYTF. CDR3 bases: TGTGCCAGCAGCTTGGCTTCAGGTTCTTACTATGGCTACACCTTC. Full variable domain (missing parts from reference TRBV5-4 and TRBJ1-2): ETGVTQSPTHLIKTRGQQVTLRCSSQSGHNTVSWYQQALGQGPQFIFQYYREEENGRGNFPPRFSGLQFPNYSSELNVNALELDDSALYLCASSLASGSYYGYTFGSGTRLTVV.